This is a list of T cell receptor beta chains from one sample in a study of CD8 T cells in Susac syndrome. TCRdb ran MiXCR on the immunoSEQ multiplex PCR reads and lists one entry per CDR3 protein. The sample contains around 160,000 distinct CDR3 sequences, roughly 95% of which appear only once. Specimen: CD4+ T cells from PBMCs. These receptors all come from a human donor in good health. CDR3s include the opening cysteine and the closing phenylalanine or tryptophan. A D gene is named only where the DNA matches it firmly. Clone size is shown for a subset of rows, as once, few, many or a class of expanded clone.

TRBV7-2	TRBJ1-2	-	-	TGTGCCAGCAGCCAATCGTCCGGGGGAGGGATCTATGGCTACACCTTC	CASSQSSGGGIYGYTF
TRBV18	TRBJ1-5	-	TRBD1	TGTGCCAGCTCACCACGATCAGGGGGTCAGCCCCAGCATTTT	CASSPRSGGQPQHF
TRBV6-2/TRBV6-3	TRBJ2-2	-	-	TGTGCCAGCAGCGCCGTCGCATCGATCGCCGGGGAGCTGTTTTTT	CASSAVASIAGELFF
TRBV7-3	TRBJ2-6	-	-	TGTGCCAGCAGCCCCCTCTCCGGGCCCGGGGCCAACGTCCTGACTTTC	CASSPLSGPGANVLTF
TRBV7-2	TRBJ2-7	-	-	TGTGCCAGCAGCCGTAAGGTGACCTACGAGCAGTACTTC	CASSRKVTYEQYF
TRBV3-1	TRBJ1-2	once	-	TGTGCCAGCAGCCCCTCTGACGGGGCGTATGGCTACACCTTC	CASSPSDGAYGYTF
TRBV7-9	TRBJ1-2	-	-	TGTGCCAGCAGCCTACCTATGACAGTCTATGGCTACACCTTC	CASSLPMTVYGYTF
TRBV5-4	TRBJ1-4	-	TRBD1	TGTGCCAGCAGCTCAGCAGGGGGCACTAATGAAAAACTGTTTTTT	CASSSAGGTNEKLFF
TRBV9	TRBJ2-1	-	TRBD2	TGTGCCAGCAGCCCTACTAGCGGGGGATGGAATGAGCAGTTCTTC	CASSPTSGGWNEQFF
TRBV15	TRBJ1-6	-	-	TGTGCCACCAGCAAGATCAGGGGAGTCGAGTCCTATAATTCACCCCTCCACTTT	CATSKIRGVESYNSPLHF
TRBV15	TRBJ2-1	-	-	TGTGCCACCAGCAGAGACCGGGGCCGAATCCAGTTCTTC	CATSRDRGRIQFF
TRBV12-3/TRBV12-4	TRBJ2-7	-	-	TGTGCCAGCAGTCTCTGGGACACGGTAGAGCAGTACTTC	CASSLWDTVEQYF
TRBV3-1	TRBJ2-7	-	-	TGTGCCAGCAGCTCCTGGACGGATGGGGTTATCTACTTGCAGTACTTC	CASSSWTDGVIYLQYF
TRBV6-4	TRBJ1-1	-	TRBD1	TGTGCCAGCAGTGCAACAGGGGGCACTGAAGCTTTCTTT	CASSATGGTEAFF
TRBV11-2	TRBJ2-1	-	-	TGTGCCAGCAGCTTAGAAGGGTGGGGGGCGAAGAATGAGCAGTTCTTC	CASSLEGWGAKNEQFF
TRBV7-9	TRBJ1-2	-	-	TGTGCCAGCAGCTCCCGGGTTGGCAGCCTTAACTATGGCTACACCTTC	CASSSRVGSLNYGYTF
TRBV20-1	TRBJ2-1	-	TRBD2	TGCAGTGCTATCCCCCCGGGGCGGCTAGCGGGGGGCCATCAGCAGTTCTTC	CSAIPPGRLAGGHQQFF
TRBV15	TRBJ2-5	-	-	TGTGCCACCAGCAGCAGAGCAGGGACGTTGCTGGGGGAGACCCAGTACTTC	CATSSRAGTLLGETQYF
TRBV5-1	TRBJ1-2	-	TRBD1	TGCGCCAGCAGCGGGGACAGCCAGGGCTACACCTTC	CASSGDSQGYTF
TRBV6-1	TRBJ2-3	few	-	TGTGCCAGCAGACTCACGATTAGCACAGATACGCAGTATTTT	CASRLTISTDTQYF
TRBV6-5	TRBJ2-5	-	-	TGTGCCAGCAGCCTGGCCCCAAACCAAGAGACCCAGTACTTC	CASSLAPNQETQYF
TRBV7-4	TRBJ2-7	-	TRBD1	TGTGCCAGCAGACCAACAGGGGACCAGCAGTACTTC	CASRPTGDQQYF
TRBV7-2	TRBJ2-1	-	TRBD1	TGTGCCAGCAGCACGGGACAGAGCGAAAGGAATGAGCAGTTCTTC	CASSTGQSERNEQFF
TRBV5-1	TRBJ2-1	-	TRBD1	TGCGCCAGCAGGGTGCAGGGGGCGTCCAATGAGCAGTTCTTC	CASRVQGASNEQFF
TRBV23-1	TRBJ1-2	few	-	TGCGCCAGCAGTCAGGCGGGGAACTATGGCTACACCTTC	CASSQAGNYGYTF
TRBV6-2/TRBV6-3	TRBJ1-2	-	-	TGTGCCAGCAGCCGACATCAAGAATACTATGGCTACACCTTC	CASSRHQEYYGYTF
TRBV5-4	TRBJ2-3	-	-	TGTGCCAGCAGCTTGGGGCCTAACACAGATACGCAGTATTTT	CASSLGPNTDTQYF
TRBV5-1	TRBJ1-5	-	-	TGCGCCAGCAGACAGGGCTGGGGGATTAATCAGCCCCAGCATTTT	CASRQGWGINQPQHF
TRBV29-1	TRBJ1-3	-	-	TGCAGCGTTGAAGACGGAATCTCTGGAAACACCATATATTTT	CSVEDGISGNTIYF
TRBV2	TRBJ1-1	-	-	TGTGCCAGCAGCCGACTTGGGGGCACTGAAGCTTTCTTT	CASSRLGGTEAFF
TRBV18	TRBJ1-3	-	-	TGTGCCAGCTCACCCTGGGACACCAGCGGAAACACCATATATTTT	CASSPWDTSGNTIYF
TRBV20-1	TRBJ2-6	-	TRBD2	TGCAGTGCGTTGGGACTAGCGGGGGGGCCAGCGTCTGGGGCCAACGTCCTGACTTTC	CSALGLAGGPASGANVLTF
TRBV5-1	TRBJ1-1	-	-	TGCGCCAGCAGCTTGGCCCGAGGGTTGAGGAACACTGAAGCTTTCTTT	CASSLARGLRNTEAFF
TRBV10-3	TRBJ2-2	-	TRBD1	TGTGCCATCAGTGAGTTCCCCGGGACAGGGATGGCCGGGGAGCTGTTTTTT	CAISEFPGTGMAGELFF
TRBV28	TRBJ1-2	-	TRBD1	TGTGCCAGCAGATCGACGACAGGGGAAGGGGTTTATGGCTACACCTTC	CASRSTTGEGVYGYTF
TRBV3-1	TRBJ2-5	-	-	TGTGCCAGCAGCCAAGTTTGGGAGCGGACCCAGTACTTC	CASSQVWERTQYF
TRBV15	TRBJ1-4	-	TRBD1	TGTGCCACCAGCAGGACCGGACAGGGGGAAAAACTGTTTTTT	CATSRTGQGEKLFF
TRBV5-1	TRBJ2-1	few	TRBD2	TGCGCCAGCAGGGGCGGGGGGGCTGACAATGAGCAGTTCTTC	CASRGGGADNEQFF
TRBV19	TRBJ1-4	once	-	TGTGCCAGTAGAAGGGAAACAACTAATGAAAAACTGTTTTTT	CASRRETTNEKLFF
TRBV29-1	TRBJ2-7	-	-	TGCAGCGTTGGGTTCTCGGCCGAAAGGCCCTACGAGCAGTACTTC	CSVGFSAERPYEQYF
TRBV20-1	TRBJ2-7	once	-	TGCAGTGCTAGAGAACGACTCGGGGGTCCGGAGCAGTACTTC	CSARERLGGPEQYF
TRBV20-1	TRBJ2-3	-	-	TGCAGTGCTAGAGATTCGGCGGGGGCGGCAGATACGCAGTATTTT	CSARDSAGAADTQYF
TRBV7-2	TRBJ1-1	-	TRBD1	TGTGCCAGCAGCTTCGGGACAGGGCCTGAAGCTTTCTTT	CASSFGTGPEAFF
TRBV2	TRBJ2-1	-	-	TGTGCCAGCAGTGAAGTATTGGGGGTCAACCACAATGAGCAGTTCTTC	CASSEVLGVNHNEQFF
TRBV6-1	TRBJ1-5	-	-	TGTGCCAGCAGTCTACAGTTCGGCAATCAGCCCCAGCATTTT	CASSLQFGNQPQHF
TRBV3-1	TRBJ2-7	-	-	TGTGCCAGCAGTCAGAGACCCGCCGGCTACGAGCAGTACTTC	CASSQRPAGYEQYF
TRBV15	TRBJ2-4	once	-	TGTGCCACCAGCAAACAGGGTCTCGCCAAAAACATTCAGTACTTC	CATSKQGLAKNIQYF
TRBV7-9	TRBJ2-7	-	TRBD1	TGTGCCAGCAGCGCCCAATTCGGGACAGACCACGAGCAGTACTTC	CASSAQFGTDHEQYF
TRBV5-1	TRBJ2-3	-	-	TGCGCCAGCAGCTTGGTCCCCCCAGATACGCAGTATTTT	CASSLVPPDTQYF